This T cell receptor (beta chain) was sequenced in a study of CD8+ T cells in alopecia areata. About the study: The study gave treated patients oral tofacitinib at 5 to 10 mg twice daily. The SALT score measured affected scalp surface percentage in treated patients.

Germline loops: CDR1 MNHNS, CDR2 SASEGT. This CDR3 spans 14 amino acids. Unmatched junction bases numbered 11, after V lost 8 bases and J lost 7 bases. RNA was isolated and reverse transcribed to cDNA, the sequencing template. Generated by immunoSEQ multiplex PCR, the TCRdb table keeps only in-frame clones and is missing some. There are some 190,000 clones in the sample; over 60% occur only once, and more than 1% lies in the top ten. Sample treatment: oral pan-JAK inhibitor, 5-10 mg twice daily. The investigators collected lesional scalp punch biopsies and peripheral blood from alopecia areata patients. PBMCs, the starting material, were the source of sorted CD4+ and CD8+ T cells.

The TCR sequence derives from a human donor with alopecia areata. The gene calls are TRBV6-1 and TRBJ1-2; TRBD1 matches 9 bases. Here the sequenced sample was CD4+ T cells sorted from blood, taken at week 44, from a patient treated with tofacitinib. The CDR3 region has the DNA TGTGCCAGCGGGGAGGACAGGGGAAATTTTGGCTACACCTTC. Its translation: CASGEDRGNFGYTF.